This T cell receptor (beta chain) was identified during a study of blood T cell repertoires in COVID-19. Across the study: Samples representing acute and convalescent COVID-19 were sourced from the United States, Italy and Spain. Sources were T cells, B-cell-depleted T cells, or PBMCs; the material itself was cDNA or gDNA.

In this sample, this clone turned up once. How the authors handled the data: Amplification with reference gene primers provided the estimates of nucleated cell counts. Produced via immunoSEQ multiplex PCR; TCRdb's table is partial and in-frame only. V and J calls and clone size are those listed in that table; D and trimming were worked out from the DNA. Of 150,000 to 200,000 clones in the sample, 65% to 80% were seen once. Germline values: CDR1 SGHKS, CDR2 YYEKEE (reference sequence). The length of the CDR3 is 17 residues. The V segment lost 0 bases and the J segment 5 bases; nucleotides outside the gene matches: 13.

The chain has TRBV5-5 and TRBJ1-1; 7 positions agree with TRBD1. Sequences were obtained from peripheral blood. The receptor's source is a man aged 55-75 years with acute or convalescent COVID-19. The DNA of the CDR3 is TGTGCCAGCAGCTTGGCCCAGAGCGTAGGGGGCTTGACTGAAGCTTTCTTT. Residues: CASSLAQSVGGLTEAFF.